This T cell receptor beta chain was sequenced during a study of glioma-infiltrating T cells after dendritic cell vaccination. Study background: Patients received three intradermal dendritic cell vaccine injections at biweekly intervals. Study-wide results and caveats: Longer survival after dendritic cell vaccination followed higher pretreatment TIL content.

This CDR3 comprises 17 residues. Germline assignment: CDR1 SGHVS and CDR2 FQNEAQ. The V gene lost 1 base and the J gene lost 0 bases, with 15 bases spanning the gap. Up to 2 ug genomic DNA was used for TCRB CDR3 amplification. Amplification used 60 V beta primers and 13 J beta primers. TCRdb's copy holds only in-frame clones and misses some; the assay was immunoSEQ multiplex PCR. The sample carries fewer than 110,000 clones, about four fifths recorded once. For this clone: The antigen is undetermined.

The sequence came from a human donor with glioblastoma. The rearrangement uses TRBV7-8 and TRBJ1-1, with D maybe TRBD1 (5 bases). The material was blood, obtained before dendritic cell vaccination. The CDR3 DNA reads TGTGCCAGCAGCTTAGGTCGGCAGGGATCGCTGAACACTGAAGCTTTCTTT. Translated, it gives CASSLGRQGSLNTEAFF. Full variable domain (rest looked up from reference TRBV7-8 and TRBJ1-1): GAGVSQSPRYKVAKRGQDVALRCDPISGHVSLFWYQQALGQGPEFLTYFQNEAQLDKSGLPSDRFFAERPEGSVSTLKIQRTQQEDSAVYLCASSLGRQGSLNTEAFFGQGTRLTVV.